Shown below are 24 T cell receptor beta chains from a single sample sequenced in a study of blood T cells in healthy people across ages. Together with a sample-barcoded 5' primer, a J-beta primer mix was included in a second PCR lasting about 7 to 12 cycles. From the 5' RACE reads, TCRdb called clonotypes with MiXCR, one entry per CDR3 protein. The table records 600,000 to 1,000,000 distinct CDR3 sequences, 58% of them present only once. Input material: blood. The receptors come from a man aged 25 to 40 in good health.

The V and J genes are TRBV20-1 and TRBJ2-1; 10 nucleotides agree with TRBD2. Trimming cost V 5 bases and J 4 bases; bases outside gene matches: 11. From germline, CDR1 is DFQATT and CDR2 SNEGSKA (reference sequence). This CDR3 comprises 16 residues. The CDR3 region has the DNA TGCAGTGCTCTTTGGGCTAGCGGGGGCGATTACAATGAGCAGTTCTTC. It codes for CSALWASGGDYNEQFF.

The V gene is TRBV7-2, the J gene TRBJ2-4; TRBD1 or TRBD2 may be the D gene (5 bases each). The DNA end favors TRBJ2-7, so the J call may be wrong. The CDR3 is 15 amino acids. Germline loops: CDR1 SGHTA, CDR2 FQGNSA. CDR3 sequence: CTSSPGTGQPYEQYF. The CDR3 nucleotides read TGTACCAGCAGTCCTGGGACGGGTCAACCCTACGAGCAGTACTTC.

The chain recombines TRBV4-1 with TRBJ2-1; TRBD1 matches at 9 bases. Matching the DNA end better, TRBJ2-7 makes the J call doubtful. The germline CDR1 and CDR2 sequences are MGHRA and YSYEKL. This CDR3 is 20 amino acids long. The DNA for the CDR3 is TGCGCCAGCAGCTACAACCGGGACAGGGAATTGGGGGGCTCCTACAATGAGCAGTACTTC. It yields the protein CASSYNRDRELGGSYNEQYF.

This clonotype appeared a few times. The V and J genes are TRBV7-2 and TRBJ1-2; D is perhaps TRBD1 (5 bases). The CDR3 length is 14 residues. Germline lookup yields CDR1 SGHTA and CDR2 FQGNSA. Trimming took off 1 base at V and 6 bases at J, with 12 bases between the two ends. This chain's CDR3 is CASSLGRGEHGYTF. Written as DNA, the CDR3 is TGTGCCAGCAGCTTAGGCCGGGGCGAGCATGGCTACACCTTC.

V and J are TRBV20-1 and TRBJ1-5; D gene uncertain. V lost 0 bases and J lost 6, with 0 bases in between. The germline V gene encodes CDR1 DFQATT and CDR2 SNEGSKA (reference sequence). This CDR3 comprises 10 residues. The CDR3 region is CSARDQPQHF. The CDR3 bases are TGCAGTGCTAGAGATCAGCCCCAGCATTTT.

The J gene is TRBJ2-5, the V gene TRBV20-1, with 10 bases matching TRBD1. Germline CDR1 and CDR2: DFQATT and SNEGSKA (reference sequence). The ends lost 1 base at V and 11 bases at J; junction bases unmatched: 16. The CDR3 totals 16 residues. CDR3 protein: CSARGGRDRGYLGQYF. The DNA of the CDR3 is TGCAGTGCTAGAGGGGGGAGGGACAGGGGCTATCTTGGGCAGTACTTC.

This clonotype was seen only a few times. The chain is built from TRBV28 and TRBJ2-1; 8 bases fit TRBD1. V trimming: 7 bases; J trimming: 9 bases; junction bases outside the gene matches: 14. CDR1 is MDHEN, CDR2 SYDVKM, per germline. This CDR3 contains 15 residues. The chain's CDR3 is CASTNDRGGRGEQFF. CDR3 DNA sequence: TGTGCCAGCACCAACGACAGGGGAGGTAGGGGTGAGCAGTTCTTC. Variable domain in full (rest from reference TRBV28 and TRBJ2-1): DVKVTQSSRYLVKRTGEKVFLECVQDMDHENMFWYRQDPGLGLRLIYFSYDVKMKEKGDIPEGYSVSREKKERFSLILESASTNQTSMYLCASTNDRGGRGEQFFGPGTRLTVL.

The rearrangement links TRBV7-9 to TRBJ2-1, with a weak D call TRBD1 (5 bases). V was pared by 5 bases and J by 8 bases, with 16 bases between. The CDR3 contains 14 residues. Germline CDR1 SEHNR, CDR2 FQNEAQ (reference sequence). The CDR3 DNA follows: TGTGCCAGCAGCCAGGGCCTCGTGGCGGATGAGCAGTTCTTC. Protein: CASSQGLVADEQFF.

In its sample, this clonotype was seen a few times. DNA of the CDR3: TGTGCCAGCAGCCTCCGGGACAGGCCTTGGGATGAGCAGTTCTTC. It codes for CASSLRDRPWDEQFF. The chain recombines TRBV5-6 with TRBJ2-1, with 8 bases identical to TRBD1. The CDR3 is 15 amino acids. V lost 4 bases to trimming and J lost 8 bases; unmatched junction nucleotides: 11. Germline lookup yields CDR1 SGHDT and CDR2 YYEEEE.

Concerning this clonotype itself: This sequence may be a read error, since a much larger clone differs from it by one base. The chain couples TRBV10-3 to TRBJ2-4; TRBD2 matches 7 bases. The DNA end is a closer match to TRBJ2-7, so the J assignment may be wrong. The CDR3 has 13 residues. Per the germline V gene, CDR1 is ENHRY and CDR2 is SYGVKD. This CDR3 is CAVTRGGFDEQYF. In DNA, the CDR3 is TGTGCCGTCACGAGGGGAGGGTTCGACGAGCAGTACTTC.

This clonotype was observed a few times. This CDR3 is CASSAGLILSRGETQYF. The CDR3 DNA reads TGTGCCAGCAGCGCTGGACTAATCTTGTCCCGGGGAGAGACCCAGTACTTC. The chain links TRBV7-6 to TRBJ2-5; a weak D match, TRBD2 (6 bases). The germline V gene encodes CDR1 SGHVS and CDR2 FNYEAQ. The CDR3 is made up of 17 amino acids. Trimming pared 5 bases from V and 4 bases from J, leaving 23 bases between.

This chain joins TRBV29-1 and TRBJ2-7; D uncertain. Per germline, CDR1 SQVTM and CDR2 ANQGSEA. The CDR3 spans 11 residues. Deletions cut 3 bases from V and 7 bases from J, with 10 bases between. CDR3 sequence: CSVETYNEQYF. The CDR3 nucleotides are TGCAGCGTTGAGACCTACAATGAGCAGTACTTC.

The chain carries TRBV6-1 and TRBJ1-1, with D possibly TRBD1 on 5 matching bases. Germline V gene lookup returns CDR1 MNHNS and CDR2 SASEGT. The CDR3 sequence is 14 residues long. Trimming took 5 bases from V and 4 from J, leaving 14 bases between them. This CDR3 is CASSSTGAPTEAFF. In nucleotides, the CDR3 is TGTGCCAGCAGTTCAACAGGAGCGCCCACTGAAGCTTTCTTT.

The table lists this clonotype with a few counts. The chain carries TRBV3-1 and TRBJ1-1, with 7 bases identical to TRBD1. The CDR3 extends over 13 amino acids. From germline, CDR1 is LGHDT and CDR2 YNNKEL (reference sequence). The chain's CDR3 is CGRSGQRDTEAFF. The CDR3 DNA reads as TGTGGGCGGTCGGGACAGCGGGACACTGAAGCTTTCTTT.

This clonotype was found a few times. The chain combines TRBV5-4 with TRBJ1-2, with TRBD1 matching 8 bases. The CDR3 is 13 residues long. The germline V gene encodes CDR1 SGHNT and CDR2 YYREEE (reference sequence). J lost 4 bases, V lost 7 bases, and 6 bases had no gene match. The CDR3 DNA sequence: TGTGCCAGCGAACAACAGGGGGTCTATGGCTACACCTTC. Amino acids: CASEQQGVYGYTF. The variable domain in full, with the rest retrieved from reference TRBV5-4 and TRBJ1-2, is ETGVTQSPTHLIKTRGQQVTLRCSSQSGHNTVSWYQQALGQGPQFIFQYYREEENGRGNFPPRFSGLQFPNYSSELNVNALELDDSALYLCASEQQGVYGYTFGSGTRLTVV.

This chain's CDR3 is CSAREGIGKETQYF. For the CDR3, the DNA is TGCAGTGCTAGAGAGGGAATTGGCAAAGAGACCCAGTACTTC. This chain uses TRBV20-1 with TRBJ2-5; D uncertain. Trimming cost V 0 bases and J 3 bases, with 11 bases left between them. Germline-derived CDR1 and CDR2 are DFQATT and SNEGSKA (reference sequence). The CDR3 loop spans 14 amino acids.

This clonotype showed up just a few times. The gene calls are TRBV28 and TRBJ2-1, with D uncertain. Trimming pared 1 base from V and 0 bases from J, leaving 7 bases between. The CDR3 length is 15 residues. Per germline, CDR1 MDHEN and CDR2 SYDVKM. The CDR3: CASSLSLDSYNEQFF. CDR3 coding DNA: TGTGCCAGCAGTTTATCATTAGACTCCTACAATGAGCAGTTCTTC.

This rearrangement joins TRBV20-1 to TRBJ2-1; D is possibly TRBD2 (7 bases). The CDR3 runs 14 residues. Germline CDR1 and CDR2: DFQATT and SNEGSKA (reference sequence). The germline V and J ends were trimmed by 6 bases and 4 bases, with 16 bases remaining between them. The CDR3 is CSARGASNYNEQFF. The CDR3 bases are TGCAGTGCCCGGGGGGCTAGCAATTACAATGAGCAGTTCTTC.

The count of this clonotype is one. This chain connects TRBV4-1 to TRBJ2-2, with TRBD1 identical over 10 bases. Looked up from germline, CDR1 is MGHRA and CDR2 is YSYEKL. V lost 4 bases and J lost 0; bases outside the gene matches: 8. The CDR3 is made up of 18 amino acids. CDR3 in amino acids: CASSPGQGYGANTGELFF. For the CDR3, the DNA is TGCGCCAGCAGCCCGGGACAGGGGTATGGAGCGAACACCGGGGAGCTGTTTTTT.

This clonotype has a handful of counts. V usage is TRBV6-1 and J usage is TRBJ2-6; 10 bases are shared with TRBD1. The germline CDR1 and CDR2 sequences are MNHNS and SASEGT. V trimming: 6 bases; J trimming: 2 bases; junction bases outside the gene matches: 10. The CDR3 length is 18 residues. CDR3 amino acids: CASSHGTGVAAGANVLTF. The CDR3 DNA is TGTGCCAGCAGCCACGGGACAGGGGTAGCTGCTGGGGCCAACGTCCTGACTTTC.

The V call is TRBV20-1, the J call TRBJ1-5; a possible D gene is TRBD1 (6 bases). The CDR3 totals 14 residues. Per germline, CDR1 DFQATT and CDR2 SNEGSKA (reference sequence). Trimming took off 0 bases at V and 9 bases at J, with 15 bases between the two ends. CDR3 in amino acids: CSARDDGGAPPQHF. The CDR3, as DNA: TGCAGTGCTAGAGATGACGGGGGCGCCCCGCCCCAGCATTTT.

The chain joins TRBV11-2 to TRBJ2-3, with a weak D call TRBD1 (5 bases). Germline V gene data show CDR1 as SGHAT and CDR2 as FQNNGV. CDR3 length equals 14 residues. The V and J ends lost 2 bases and 5 bases respectively, with 11 bases between them. This CDR3 reads CASSLFRARDTQYF. The DNA for the CDR3 is TGTGCCAGCAGCTTATTCAGGGCCCGAGATACGCAGTATTTT.

This clonotype was observed a single time. The chain uses TRBV29-1 and TRBJ2-7; D may be TRBD2 (6 bases). This CDR3 is 15 amino acids long. Trimming took 3 bases from V and 0 from J, leaving 15 bases between them. Germline V CDR1 and CDR2: SQVTM, ANQGSEA. The DNA of the CDR3 is TGCAGCGTTGAGGGGGACGGACTACTCTCCTACGAGCAGTACTTC. Protein: CSVEGDGLLSYEQYF.

In DNA form, the CDR3 reads TGCGCCAGCAGCTTGGCCAGGAAAGCCACAGATACGCAGTATTTT. Translating gives CASSLARKATDTQYF. The rearrangement links TRBV5-1 to TRBJ2-3; D not certain. The V end was cut by 0 bases, the J end by 2 bases, with 10 bases between. The CDR3 is made up of 15 amino acids. Germline V gene lookup returns CDR1 SGHRS and CDR2 YFSETQ.